This record looks at one T cell receptor beta chain sequence and its context. As yet, its antigen is unknown. This record comes from a study of graft-versus-host responses after intestinal transplantation. The repertoire was sequenced with immunoSEQ multiplex PCR; TCRdb's copy has only in-frame clones and lacks some. Of about 130,000 clones listed, approximately 90% are singletons. The TCR was taken from a human donor who received an intestinal transplant. Sequencing used unstimulated CD4+ T cells sorted from spleen or lymph node cells, obtained before intestinal transplant.

The CDR3 region is CASRRQDHQETQYF. The CDR3 DNA is TGTGCCAGTAGACGACAGGATCACCAAGAGACCCAGTACTTC. The chain employs TRBV19 and TRBJ2-5; D possibly corresponds to TRBD1 (6 bases). The V end was cut by 6 bases, the J end by 0 bases, with 11 bases between. CDR3 length equals 14 residues. Germline CDR1 LNHDA, CDR2 SQIVND (reference sequence). Together with reference TRBV19 and TRBJ2-5, the CDR3 gives the full variable domain: DGGITQSPKYLFRKEGQNVTLSCEQNLNHDAMYWYRQDPGQGLRLIYYSQIVNDFQKGDIAEGYSVSREKKESFPLTVTSAQKNPTAFYLCASRRQDHQETQYFGPGTRLLVL.